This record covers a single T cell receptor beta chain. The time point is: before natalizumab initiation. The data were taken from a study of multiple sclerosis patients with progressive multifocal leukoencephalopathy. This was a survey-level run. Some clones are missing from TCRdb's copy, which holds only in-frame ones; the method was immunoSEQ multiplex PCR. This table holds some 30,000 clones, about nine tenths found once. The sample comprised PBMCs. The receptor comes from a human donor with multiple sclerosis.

For the CDR3, the DNA is TGTGCCAGCAGCCCCCAAAACACTGAAGCTTTCTTT. Translated: CASSPQNTEAFF. The chain links TRBV9 to TRBJ1-1; D unresolved. This CDR3 is built from 12 residues. V shed 4 bases and J shed 2 bases, with 6 bases lying between them. Germline loops: CDR1 SGDLS, CDR2 YYNGEE. Drawing the rest from reference TRBV9 and TRBJ1-1, the complete variable domain is DSGVTQTPKHLITATGQRVTLRCSPRSGDLSVYWYQQSLDQGLQFLIQYYNGEERAKGNILERFSAQQFPDLHSELNLSSLELGDSALYFCASSPQNTEAFFGQGTRLTVV.